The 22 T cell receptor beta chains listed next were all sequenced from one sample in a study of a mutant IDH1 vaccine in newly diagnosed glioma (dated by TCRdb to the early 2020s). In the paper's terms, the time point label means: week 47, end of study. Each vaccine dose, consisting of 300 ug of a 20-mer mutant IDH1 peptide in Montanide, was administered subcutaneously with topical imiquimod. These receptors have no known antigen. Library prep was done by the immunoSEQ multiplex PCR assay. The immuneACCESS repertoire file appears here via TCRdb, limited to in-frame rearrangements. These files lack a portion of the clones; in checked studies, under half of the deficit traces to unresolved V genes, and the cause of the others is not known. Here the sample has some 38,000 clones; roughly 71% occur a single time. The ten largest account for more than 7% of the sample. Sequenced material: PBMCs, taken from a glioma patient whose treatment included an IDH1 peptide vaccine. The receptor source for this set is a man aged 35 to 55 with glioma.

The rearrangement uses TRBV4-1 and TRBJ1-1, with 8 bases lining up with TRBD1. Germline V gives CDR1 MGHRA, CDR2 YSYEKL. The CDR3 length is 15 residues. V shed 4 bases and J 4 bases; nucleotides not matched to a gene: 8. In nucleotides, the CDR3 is TGCGCCAGCAGCCCGACAGGGGTAGGTGGCACTGAAGCTTTCTTT. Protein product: CASSPTGVGGTEAFF.

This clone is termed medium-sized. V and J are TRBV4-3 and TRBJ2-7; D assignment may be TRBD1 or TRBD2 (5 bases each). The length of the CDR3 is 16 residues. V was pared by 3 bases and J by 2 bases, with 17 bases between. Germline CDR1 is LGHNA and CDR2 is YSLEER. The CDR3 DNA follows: TGCGCCAGCAGCCAGGGGCTAGCCCAGAATACCTACGAGCAGTACGTC. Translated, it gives CASSQGLAQNTYEQYV.

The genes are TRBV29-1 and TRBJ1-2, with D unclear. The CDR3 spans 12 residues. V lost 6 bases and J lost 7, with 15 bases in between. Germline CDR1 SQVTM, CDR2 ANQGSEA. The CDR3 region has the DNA TGCAGCGTCCGGGAGGGCCCCGGTGGCTACACCTTC. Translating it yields CSVREGPGGYTF.

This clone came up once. The CDR3, as DNA: TGTGCCAGCAGGCTAGGGGGCCATAGCAATCAGCCCCAGCATTTT. Protein sequence: CASRLGGHSNQPQHF. The gene calls are TRBV6-1 and TRBJ1-5; 7 positions match TRBD1. This CDR3 is 15 amino acids long. Unmatched junction bases numbered 5, after V lost 6 bases and J lost 0 bases. CDR1 and CDR2 (germline): MNHNS, SASEGT.

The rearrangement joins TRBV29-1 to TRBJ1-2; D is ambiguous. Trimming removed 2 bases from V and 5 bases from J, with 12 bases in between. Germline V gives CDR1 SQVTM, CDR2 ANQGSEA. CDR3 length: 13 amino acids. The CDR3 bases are TGCAGCGTTGAACCCGCGGGTTGGTATGGCTACACCTTC. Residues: CSVEPAGWYGYTF.

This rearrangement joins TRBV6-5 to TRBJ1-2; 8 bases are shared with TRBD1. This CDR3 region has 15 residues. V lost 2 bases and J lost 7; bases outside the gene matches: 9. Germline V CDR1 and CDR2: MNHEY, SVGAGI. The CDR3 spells CASSYPTDRGAGYTF. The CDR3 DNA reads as TGTGCCAGCAGTTACCCCACTGACAGGGGTGCTGGCTACACCTTC.

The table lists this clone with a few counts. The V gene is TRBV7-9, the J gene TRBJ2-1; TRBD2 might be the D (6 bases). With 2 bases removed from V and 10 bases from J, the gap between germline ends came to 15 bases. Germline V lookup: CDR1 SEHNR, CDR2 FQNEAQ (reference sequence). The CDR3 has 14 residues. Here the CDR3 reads CASSLRDSSSEQFF. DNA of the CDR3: TGTGCCAGCAGCTTAAGGGACTCCTCTAGCGAGCAGTTCTTC.

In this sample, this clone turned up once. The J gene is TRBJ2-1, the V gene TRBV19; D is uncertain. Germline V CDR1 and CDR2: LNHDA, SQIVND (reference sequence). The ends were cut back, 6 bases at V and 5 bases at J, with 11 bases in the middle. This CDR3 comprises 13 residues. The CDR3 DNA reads TGTGCCAGTAGCGCTTTGTTAGACAATGAGCAGTTCTTC. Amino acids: CASSALLDNEQFF.

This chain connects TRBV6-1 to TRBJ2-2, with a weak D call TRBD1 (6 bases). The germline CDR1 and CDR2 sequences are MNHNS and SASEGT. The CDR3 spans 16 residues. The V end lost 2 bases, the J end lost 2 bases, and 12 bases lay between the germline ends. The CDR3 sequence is CASSERTALNTGELFF. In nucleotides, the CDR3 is TGTGCCAGCAGTGAAAGGACAGCGCTAAACACCGGGGAGCTGTTTTTT.

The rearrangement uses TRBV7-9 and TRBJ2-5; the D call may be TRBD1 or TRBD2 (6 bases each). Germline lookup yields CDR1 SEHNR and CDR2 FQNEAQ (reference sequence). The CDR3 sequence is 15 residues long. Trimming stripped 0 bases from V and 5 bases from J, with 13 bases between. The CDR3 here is CASSLASGGEETQYF. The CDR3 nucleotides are TGTGCCAGCAGCTTAGCTTCCGGGGGCGAGGAGACCCAGTACTTC.

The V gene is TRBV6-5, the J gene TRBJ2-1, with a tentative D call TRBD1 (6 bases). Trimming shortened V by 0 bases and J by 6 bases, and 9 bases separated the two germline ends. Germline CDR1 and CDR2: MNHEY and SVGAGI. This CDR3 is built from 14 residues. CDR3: CASSYSRGGNEQFF. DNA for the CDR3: TGTGCCAGCAGTTACTCGAGAGGGGGCAATGAGCAGTTCTTC.

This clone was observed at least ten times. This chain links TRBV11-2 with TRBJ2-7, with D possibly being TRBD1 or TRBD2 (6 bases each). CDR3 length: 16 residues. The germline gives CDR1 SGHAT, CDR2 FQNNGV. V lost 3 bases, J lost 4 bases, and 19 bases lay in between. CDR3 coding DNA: TGTGCCAGCAGCTTGGGGGGCTGGCGTATTGGTTACGAGCAGTACTTC. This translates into CASSLGGWRIGYEQYF.

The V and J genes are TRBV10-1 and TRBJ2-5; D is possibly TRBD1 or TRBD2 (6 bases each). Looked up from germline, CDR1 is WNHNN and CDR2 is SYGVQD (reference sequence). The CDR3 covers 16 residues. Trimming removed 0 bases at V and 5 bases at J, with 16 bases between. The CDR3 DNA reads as TGCGCCAGCAGTGAGTCAGTGATGGGGGGCGCGGAGACCCAGTACTTC. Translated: CASSESVMGGAETQYF.

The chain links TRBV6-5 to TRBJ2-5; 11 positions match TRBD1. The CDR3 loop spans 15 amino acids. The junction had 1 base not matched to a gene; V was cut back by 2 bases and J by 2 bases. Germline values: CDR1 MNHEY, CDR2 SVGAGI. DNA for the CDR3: TGTGCCAGCAGTTACCGGGACAGGGGGCAAGAGACCCAGTACTTC. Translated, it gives CASSYRDRGQETQYF.

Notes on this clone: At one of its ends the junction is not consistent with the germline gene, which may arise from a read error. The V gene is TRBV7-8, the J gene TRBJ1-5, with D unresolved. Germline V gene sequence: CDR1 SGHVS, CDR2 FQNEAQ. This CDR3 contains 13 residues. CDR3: CAISRFENQPQHF. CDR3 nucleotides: TGTGCCATCAGCCGTTTCGAGAATCAGCCCCAGCATTTT.

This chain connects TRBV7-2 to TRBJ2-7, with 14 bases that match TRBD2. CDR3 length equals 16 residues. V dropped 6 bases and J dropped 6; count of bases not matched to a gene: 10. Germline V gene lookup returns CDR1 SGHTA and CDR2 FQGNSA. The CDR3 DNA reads TGTGCCAGCAGTCTCACGGGACTAGCGGGAGTTTCCGAGCAGTACGTC. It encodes CASSLTGLAGVSEQYV.

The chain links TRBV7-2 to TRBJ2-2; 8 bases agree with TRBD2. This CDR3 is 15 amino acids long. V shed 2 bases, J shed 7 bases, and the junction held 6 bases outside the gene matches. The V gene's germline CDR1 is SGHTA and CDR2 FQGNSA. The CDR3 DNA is TGTGCCAGCAGCTTAAGAGCGGGAGCTATCGGGGAGCTGTTTTTT. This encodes CASSLRAGAIGELFF.

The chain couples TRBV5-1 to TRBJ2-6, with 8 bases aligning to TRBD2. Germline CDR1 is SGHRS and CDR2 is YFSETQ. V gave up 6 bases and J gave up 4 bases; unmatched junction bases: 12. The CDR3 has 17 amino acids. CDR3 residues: CASIPSGLGAGANVLTF. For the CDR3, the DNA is TGCGCCAGCATCCCTAGCGGGTTGGGTGCAGGGGCCAACGTCCTGACTTTC.

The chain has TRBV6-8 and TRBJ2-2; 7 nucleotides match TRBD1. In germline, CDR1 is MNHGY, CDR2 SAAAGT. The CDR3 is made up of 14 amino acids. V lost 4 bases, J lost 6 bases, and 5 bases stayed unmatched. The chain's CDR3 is CASSSTGSPGELFF. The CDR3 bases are TGTGCCAGCAGTTCGACAGGGAGTCCCGGGGAGCTGTTTTTT.

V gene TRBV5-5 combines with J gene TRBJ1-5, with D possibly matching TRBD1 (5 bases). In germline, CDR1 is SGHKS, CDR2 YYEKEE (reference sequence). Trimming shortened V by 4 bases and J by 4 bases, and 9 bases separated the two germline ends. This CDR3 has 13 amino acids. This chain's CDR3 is CASSPTGNQPQHF. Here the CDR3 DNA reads TGTGCCAGCAGCCCAACAGGTAATCAGCCCCAGCATTTT.

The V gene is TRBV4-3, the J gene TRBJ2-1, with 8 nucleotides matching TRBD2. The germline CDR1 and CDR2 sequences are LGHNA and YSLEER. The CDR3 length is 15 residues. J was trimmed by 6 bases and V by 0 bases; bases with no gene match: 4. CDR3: CASSQDLREVNEQFF. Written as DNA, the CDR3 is TGCGCCAGCAGCCAAGACCTGCGGGAGGTCAATGAGCAGTTCTTC.

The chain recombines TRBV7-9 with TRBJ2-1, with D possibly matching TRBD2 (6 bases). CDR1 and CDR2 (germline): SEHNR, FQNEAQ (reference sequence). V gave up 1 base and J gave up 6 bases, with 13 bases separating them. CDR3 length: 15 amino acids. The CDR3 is CASSLGLGGGNEQFF. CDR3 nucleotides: TGTGCCAGCAGCTTAGGGCTCGGGGGAGGCAATGAGCAGTTCTTC.